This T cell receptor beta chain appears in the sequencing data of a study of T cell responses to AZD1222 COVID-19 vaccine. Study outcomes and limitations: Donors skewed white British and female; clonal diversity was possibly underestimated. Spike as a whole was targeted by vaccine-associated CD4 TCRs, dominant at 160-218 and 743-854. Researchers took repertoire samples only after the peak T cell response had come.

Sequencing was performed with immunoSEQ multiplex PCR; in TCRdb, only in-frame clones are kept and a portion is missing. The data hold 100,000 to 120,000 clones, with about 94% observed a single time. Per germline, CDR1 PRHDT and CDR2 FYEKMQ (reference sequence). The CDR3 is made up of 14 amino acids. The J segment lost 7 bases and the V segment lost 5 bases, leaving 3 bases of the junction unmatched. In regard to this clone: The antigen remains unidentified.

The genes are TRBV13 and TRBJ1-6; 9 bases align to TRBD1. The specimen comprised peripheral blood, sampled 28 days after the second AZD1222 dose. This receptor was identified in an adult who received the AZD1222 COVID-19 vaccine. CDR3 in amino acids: CASSPGTGNSPLHF. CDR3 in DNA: TGTGCCAGCAGCCCCGGGACAGGGAATTCACCCCTCCACTTT.